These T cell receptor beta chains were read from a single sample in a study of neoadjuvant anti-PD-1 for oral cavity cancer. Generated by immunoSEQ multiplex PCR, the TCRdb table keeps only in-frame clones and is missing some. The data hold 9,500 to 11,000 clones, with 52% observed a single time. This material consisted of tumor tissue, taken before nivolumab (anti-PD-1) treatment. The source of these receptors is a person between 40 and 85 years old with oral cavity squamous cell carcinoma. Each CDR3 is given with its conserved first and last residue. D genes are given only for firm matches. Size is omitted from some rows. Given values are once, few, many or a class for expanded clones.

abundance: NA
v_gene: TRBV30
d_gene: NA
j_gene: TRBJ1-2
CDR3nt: TGTGCCTGGACCCTGTCCAGGACAGCGAACTATGGCTACACCTTC
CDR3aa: CAWTLSRTANYGYTF

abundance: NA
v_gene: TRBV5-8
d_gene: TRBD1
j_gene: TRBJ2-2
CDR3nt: TGTGCCAGCAGGACTGGACAGGGAGGATGGACCGGGGAGCTGTTTTTT
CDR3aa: CASRTGQGGWTGELFF

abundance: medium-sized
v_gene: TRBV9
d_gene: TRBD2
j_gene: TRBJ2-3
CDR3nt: TGTGCCAGCAGCGTTACTAGCGGGGCTCCGCAGTATTTT
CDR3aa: CASSVTSGAPQYF

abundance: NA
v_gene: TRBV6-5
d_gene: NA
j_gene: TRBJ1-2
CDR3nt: TGTGCCAGCAGTTACGGACGGGGGTTTTCCTATGGCTACACCTTC
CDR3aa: CASSYGRGFSYGYTF

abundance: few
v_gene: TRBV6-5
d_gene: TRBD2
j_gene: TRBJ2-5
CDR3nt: TGTGCCAGCAGTTACTGGCTAGCGGGGGGGCGGGGGACCCAGTACTTC
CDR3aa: CASSYWLAGGRGTQYF

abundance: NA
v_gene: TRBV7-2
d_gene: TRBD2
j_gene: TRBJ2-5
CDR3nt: TGTGCCAGCAGCCGGAGGGCTAGCGGGGGGAAAGAGACCCAGTACTTC
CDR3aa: CASSRRASGGKETQYF

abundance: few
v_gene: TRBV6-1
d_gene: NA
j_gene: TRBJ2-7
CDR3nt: TGTGCCAGCAGTATCGGGACAACGGGCTCCTACGAGCAGTACTTC
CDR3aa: CASSIGTTGSYEQYF

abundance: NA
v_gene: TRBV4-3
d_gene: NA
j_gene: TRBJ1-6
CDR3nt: TGCGCCAGCAGCCAAGAAATAACGACAGATTCACCCCTCCACTTT
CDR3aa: CASSQEITTDSPLHF

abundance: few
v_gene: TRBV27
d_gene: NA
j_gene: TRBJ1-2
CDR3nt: TGTGCCAGCGCCACAGGGTTACAGGCTGGCTACACCTTC
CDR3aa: CASATGLQAGYTF

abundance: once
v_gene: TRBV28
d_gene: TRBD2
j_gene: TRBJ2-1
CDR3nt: TGTGCCAGCAGTTTAGAGGCTAGCGGGGGGGCGGGCGAGCAGTTCTTC
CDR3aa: CASSLEASGGAGEQFF

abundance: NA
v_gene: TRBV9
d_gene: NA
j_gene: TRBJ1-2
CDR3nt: TGTGCCAGCAGCGTTGGAGGTGCTTCAGGCTATGGCTACACCTTC
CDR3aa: CASSVGGASGYGYTF

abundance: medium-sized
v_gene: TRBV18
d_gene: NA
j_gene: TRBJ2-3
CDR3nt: TGTGCCAGCTCACCGGTGGCGGGCTCACTCCGGAATACGCAGTATTTT
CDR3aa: CASSPVAGSLRNTQYF

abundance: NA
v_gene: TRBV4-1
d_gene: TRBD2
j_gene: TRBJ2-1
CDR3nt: TGCGCCAGCAGCCAAGGGACTAGCGGCTACAATGAGCAGTTCTTC
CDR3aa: CASSQGTSGYNEQFF

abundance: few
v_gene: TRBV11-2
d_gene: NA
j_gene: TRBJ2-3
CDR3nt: TGTGCCAGCAGCTTAGATATGGGTGATACGCAGTATTTT
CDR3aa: CASSLDMGDTQYF

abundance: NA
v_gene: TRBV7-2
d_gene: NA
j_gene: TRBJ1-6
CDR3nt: TGTGCCAGCAGCTTGGACGGGTATAATTCACCCCTCCACTTT
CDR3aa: CASSLDGYNSPLHF

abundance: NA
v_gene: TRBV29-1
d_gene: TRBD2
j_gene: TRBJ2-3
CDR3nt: TGCAGCGTTTTCGGTCTAGCGGGGGGGGTCGGCACAGATACGCAGTATTTT
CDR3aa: CSVFGLAGGVGTDTQYF